What follows is one TCR beta chain and its context. This specimen belongs to a study of blood T cell repertoires in COVID-19. This CDR3 comprises 14 residues. Germline values: CDR1 SNHLY, CDR2 FYNNEI. Unmatched junction bases numbered 4, after V lost 6 bases and J lost 3 bases. Clones were sequenced by immunoSEQ multiplex PCR, and TCRdb holds only the in-frame ones, with some missing. The sample holds 140,000 to 150,000 clones, approximately 91% seen once. The chain links TRBV2 to TRBJ2-3; 9 bases map to TRBD2. The sample taken for sequencing was peripheral blood. The clonotype originates from a man in his 70s with acute or convalescent COVID-19. CDR3 DNA: TGTGCCAGCAGGGCTAGCGGGACAACAGATACGCAGTATTTT. Its protein is CASRASGTTDTQYF.